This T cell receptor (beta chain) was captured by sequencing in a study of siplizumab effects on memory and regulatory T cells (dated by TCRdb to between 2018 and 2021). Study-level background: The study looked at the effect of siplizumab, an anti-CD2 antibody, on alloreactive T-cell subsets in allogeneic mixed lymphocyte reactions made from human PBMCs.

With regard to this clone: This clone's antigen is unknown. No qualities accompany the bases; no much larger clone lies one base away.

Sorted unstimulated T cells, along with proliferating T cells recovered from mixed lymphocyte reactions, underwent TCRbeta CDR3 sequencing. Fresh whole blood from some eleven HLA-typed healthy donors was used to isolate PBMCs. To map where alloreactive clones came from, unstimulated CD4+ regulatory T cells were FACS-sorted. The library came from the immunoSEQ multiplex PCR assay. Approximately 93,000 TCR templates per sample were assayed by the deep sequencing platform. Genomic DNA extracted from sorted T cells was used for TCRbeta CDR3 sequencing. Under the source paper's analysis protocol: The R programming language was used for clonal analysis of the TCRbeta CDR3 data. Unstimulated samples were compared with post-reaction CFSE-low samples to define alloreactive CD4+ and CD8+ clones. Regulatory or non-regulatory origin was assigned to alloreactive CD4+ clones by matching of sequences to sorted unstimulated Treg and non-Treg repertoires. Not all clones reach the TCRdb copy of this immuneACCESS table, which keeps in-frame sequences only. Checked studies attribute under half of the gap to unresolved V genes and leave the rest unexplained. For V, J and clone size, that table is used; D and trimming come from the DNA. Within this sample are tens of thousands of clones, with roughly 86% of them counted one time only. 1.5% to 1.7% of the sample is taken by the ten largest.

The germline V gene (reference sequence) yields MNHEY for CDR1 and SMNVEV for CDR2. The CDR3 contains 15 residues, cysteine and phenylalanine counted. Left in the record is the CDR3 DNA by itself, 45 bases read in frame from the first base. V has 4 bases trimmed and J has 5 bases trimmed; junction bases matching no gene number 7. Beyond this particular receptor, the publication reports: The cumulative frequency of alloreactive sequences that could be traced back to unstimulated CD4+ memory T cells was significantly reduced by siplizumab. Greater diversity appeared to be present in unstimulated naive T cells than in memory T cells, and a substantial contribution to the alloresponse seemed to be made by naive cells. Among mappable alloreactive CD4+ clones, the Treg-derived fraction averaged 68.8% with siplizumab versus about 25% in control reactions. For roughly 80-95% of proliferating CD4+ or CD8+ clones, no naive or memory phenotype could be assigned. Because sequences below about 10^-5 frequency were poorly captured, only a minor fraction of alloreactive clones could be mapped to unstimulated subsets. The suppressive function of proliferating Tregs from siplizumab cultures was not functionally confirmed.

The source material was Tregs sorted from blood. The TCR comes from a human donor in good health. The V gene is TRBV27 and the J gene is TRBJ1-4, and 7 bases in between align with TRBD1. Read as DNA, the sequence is TGTGCCAGCAGTTCTTTAAGGGGGCGAAATGAAAAACTGTTTTTT. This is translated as CASSSLRGRNEKLFF.